The rows below give T cell receptor beta chains drawn from one sample of a study of T cell responses to AZD1222 COVID-19 vaccine. Generated by immunoSEQ multiplex PCR, the TCRdb table keeps only in-frame clones and is missing some. The table lists about 140,000 clones, roughly 92% of them singletons. This specimen consisted of peripheral blood, obtained on day 0 of AZD1222 vaccination. These receptors all stem from an adult in good health. Each CDR3 is given with its conserved first and last residue. The D gene is left open where the match is weak. Some rows have no size entry. The others give once, few or many, or a class for an expanded clone.

TRBJ2-5	NA	NA	TRBV28	TGTGCCAGCAGTTTATTACAGGGTGCAGAGACCCAGTACTTC	CASSLLQGAETQYF
TRBJ2-5	NA	TRBD1	TRBV7-8	TGTGCCAGCAGCTTTGGGACAGGGGGCGCGAAGACCCAGTACTTC	CASSFGTGGAKTQYF
TRBJ1-2	NA	TRBD1	TRBV19	TGTGCCAGTAGACCTAACTCGTGGATCGCGGACAGGGCTTATGGCTACACCTTC	CASRPNSWIADRAYGYTF
TRBJ2-3	once	NA	TRBV7-9	TGTGCCAGCAGCTTAGGGCGTTCAGAAGATACGCAGTATTTT	CASSLGRSEDTQYF
TRBJ1-6	NA	NA	TRBV5-4	TGTGCCAGCAGCCGTGCAGGGGCAGATTCACCCCTCCACTTT	CASSRAGADSPLHF
TRBJ2-1	NA	TRBD2	TRBV28	TGTGCCAGCAGTTCCCTCTCCGGGCTAGCGGCTAACAATGAGCAGTTCTTC	CASSSLSGLAANNEQFF
TRBJ2-2	few	NA	TRBV3-1/TRBV3-2	TGTGCCAGCAGCCAGGGCCAGGGCACCGGGGAGCTGTTTTTT	CASSQGQGTGELFF
TRBJ1-3	NA	NA	TRBV27	TGTGCCAGCAGTCTCAGGGGCTCTGGAAACACCATATATTTT	CASSLRGSGNTIYF
TRBJ2-5	once	NA	TRBV6-6	TGTGCCAGCAGCCCCGAGGGGGCGGGGCAAGAGACCCAGTACTTC	CASSPEGAGQETQYF
TRBJ1-4	once	NA	TRBV7-9	TGTGCCAGCAGCTTATTTGGGGGATCGGACGAAAAACTGTTTTTT	CASSLFGGSDEKLFF
TRBJ2-1	NA	NA	TRBV5-1	TGCGCCAGCAGTTTTGGAGTCTACAATGAGCAGTTCTTC	CASSFGVYNEQFF
TRBJ1-1	NA	TRBD1	TRBV18	TGTGCCAGCTCACCAGATAGAGGGGGCGGATATACTAACACTGAAGCTTTCTTT	CASSPDRGGGYTNTEAFF
TRBJ1-5	NA	NA	TRBV6-5	TGTGCCAGCAGTTTCGGGGAAGGGAGCAATCAGCCCCAGCATTTT	CASSFGEGSNQPQHF
TRBJ1-4	NA	TRBD1	TRBV7-9	TGTGCCAGCAGCTCCGGGGACAGTGCAACTAATGAAAAACTGTTTTTT	CASSSGDSATNEKLFF
TRBJ2-1	NA	NA	TRBV7-2	TGTGCCAGCAGCTTAGTTCAGGCCCAGTACAATGAGCAGTTCTTC	CASSLVQAQYNEQFF
TRBJ2-1	NA	NA	TRBV5-1	TGCGCCAGCAGCTTTCGGACAGCTAATAACAATGAGCAGTTCTTC	CASSFRTANNNEQFF
TRBJ1-3	few	NA	TRBV15	TGTGCCACCAGCAGAGGAGGGGAATCTGGAAACACCATATATTTT	CATSRGGESGNTIYF
TRBJ2-2	NA	NA	TRBV3-1/TRBV3-2	TGTGCCAGCAGCCCCGGGACACTGAACACCGGGGAGCTGTTTTTT	CASSPGTLNTGELFF
TRBJ1-5	NA	NA	TRBV18	TGTGCCAGCTCAGTGGGGAGCAATCAGCCCCAGCATTTT	CASSVGSNQPQHF
TRBJ1-1	once	NA	TRBV2	TGTGCCAGCACCGAGGGCGGAGGGGACACTGAAGCTTTCTTT	CASTEGGGDTEAFF